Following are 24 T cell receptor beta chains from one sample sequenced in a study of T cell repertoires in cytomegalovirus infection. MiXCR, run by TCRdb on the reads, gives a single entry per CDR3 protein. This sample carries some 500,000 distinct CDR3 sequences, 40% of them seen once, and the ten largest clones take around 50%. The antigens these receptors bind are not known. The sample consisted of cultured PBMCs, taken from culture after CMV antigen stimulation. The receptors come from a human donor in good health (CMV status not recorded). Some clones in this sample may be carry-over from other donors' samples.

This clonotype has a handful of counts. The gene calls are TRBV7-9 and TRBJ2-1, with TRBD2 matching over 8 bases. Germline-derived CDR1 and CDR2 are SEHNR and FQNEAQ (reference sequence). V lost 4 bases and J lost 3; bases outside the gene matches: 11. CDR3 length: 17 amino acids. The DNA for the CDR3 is TGTGCCAGCAGCTCCCCCGGCACGGGGGGGTTCTACAATGAGCAGTTCTTC. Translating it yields CASSSPGTGGFYNEQFF.

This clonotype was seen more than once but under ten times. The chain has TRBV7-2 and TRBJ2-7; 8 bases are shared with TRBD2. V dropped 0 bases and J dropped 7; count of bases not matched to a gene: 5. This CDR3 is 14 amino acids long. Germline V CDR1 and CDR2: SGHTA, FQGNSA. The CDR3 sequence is CASSLAVTSGEQYF. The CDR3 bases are TGTGCCAGCAGCTTAGCGGTAACTAGCGGTGAGCAGTACTTC.

The CDR3 protein is CASSSQRVTMNTEAFF. The CDR3 DNA reads as TGTGCCAGCAGCTCCCAGAGGGTCACAATGAACACTGAAGCTTTCTTT. This rearrangement joins TRBV7-2 to TRBJ1-1; D is unclear. V lost 4 bases and J 0 bases, leaving 15 bases between the germline ends. Germline V gene data show CDR1 as SGHTA and CDR2 as FQGNSA. The CDR3 totals 16 residues.

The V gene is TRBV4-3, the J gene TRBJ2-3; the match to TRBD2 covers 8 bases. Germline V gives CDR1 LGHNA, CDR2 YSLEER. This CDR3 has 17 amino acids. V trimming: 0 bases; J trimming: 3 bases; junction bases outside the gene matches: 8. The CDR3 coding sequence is TGCGCCAGCAGCCAAGAGTGGAGACTAGCGCTAACAGATACGCAGTATTTT. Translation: CASSQEWRLALTDTQYF.

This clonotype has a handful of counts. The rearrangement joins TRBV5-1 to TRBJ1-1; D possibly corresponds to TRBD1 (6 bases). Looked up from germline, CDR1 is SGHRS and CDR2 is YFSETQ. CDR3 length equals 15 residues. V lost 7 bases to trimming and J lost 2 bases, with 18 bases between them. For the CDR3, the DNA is TGCGCCAGCTTCCCTCCCGGACAGTCAAACACTGAAGCTTTCTTT. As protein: CASFPPGQSNTEAFF.

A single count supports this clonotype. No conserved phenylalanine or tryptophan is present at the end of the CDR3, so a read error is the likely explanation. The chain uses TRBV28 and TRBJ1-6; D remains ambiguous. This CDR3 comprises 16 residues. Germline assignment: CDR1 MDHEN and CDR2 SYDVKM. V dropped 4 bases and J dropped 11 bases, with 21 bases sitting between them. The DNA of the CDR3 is TGTGCCAGCAGTTCCGAGATGGACCCCGAGCGGGCACCCCTCCACATT. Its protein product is CASSSEMDPERAPLHI.

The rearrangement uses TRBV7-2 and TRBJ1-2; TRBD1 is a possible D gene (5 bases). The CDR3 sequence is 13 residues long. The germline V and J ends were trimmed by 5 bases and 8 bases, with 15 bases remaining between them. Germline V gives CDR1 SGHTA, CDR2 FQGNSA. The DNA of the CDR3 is TGTGCCAGCAGCCGTGGGGCCCGCTGGGGCTACACCTTC. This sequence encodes CASSRGARWGYTF.

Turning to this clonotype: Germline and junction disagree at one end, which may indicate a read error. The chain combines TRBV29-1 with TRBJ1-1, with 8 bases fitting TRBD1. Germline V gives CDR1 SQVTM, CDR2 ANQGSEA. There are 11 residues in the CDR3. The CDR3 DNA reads TGCAGCGTAGGAGGACAGGGCCTTTGCGTCTTT. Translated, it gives CSVGGQGLCVF.

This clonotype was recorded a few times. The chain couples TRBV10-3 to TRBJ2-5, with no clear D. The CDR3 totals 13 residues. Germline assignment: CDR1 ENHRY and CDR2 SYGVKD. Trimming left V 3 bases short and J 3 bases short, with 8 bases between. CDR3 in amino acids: CAISEPLKETQYF. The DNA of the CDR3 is TGTGCCATCAGTGAACCCCTTAAAGAGACCCAGTACTTC.

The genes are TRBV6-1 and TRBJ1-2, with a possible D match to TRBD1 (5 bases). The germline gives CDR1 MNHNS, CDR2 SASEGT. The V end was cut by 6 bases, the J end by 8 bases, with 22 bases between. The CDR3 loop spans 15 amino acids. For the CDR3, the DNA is TGTGCCAGCAGCCCCGGGGAGGACAACCCAGGCGGCTACACCTTC. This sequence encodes CASSPGEDNPGGYTF.

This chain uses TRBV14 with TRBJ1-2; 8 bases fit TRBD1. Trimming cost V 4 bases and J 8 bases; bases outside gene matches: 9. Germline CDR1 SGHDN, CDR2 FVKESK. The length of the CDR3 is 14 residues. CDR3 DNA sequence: TGTGCCAGCAGCCCAAGGGGGACAGGAGTGGGCTACACCTTC. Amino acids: CASSPRGTGVGYTF.

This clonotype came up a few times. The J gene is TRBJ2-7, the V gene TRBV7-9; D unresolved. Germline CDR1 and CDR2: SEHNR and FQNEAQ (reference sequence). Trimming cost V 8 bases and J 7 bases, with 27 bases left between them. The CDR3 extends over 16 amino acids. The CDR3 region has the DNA TGTGCCAGCGACGGAATTTTCCGGGTTGACGCTCGAGAGCAGTACTTC. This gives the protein CASDGIFRVDAREQYF.

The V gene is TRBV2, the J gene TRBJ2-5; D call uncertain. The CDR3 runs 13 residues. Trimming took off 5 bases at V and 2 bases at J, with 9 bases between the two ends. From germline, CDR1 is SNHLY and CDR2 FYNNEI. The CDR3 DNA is TGTGCCAGCAGTTATTACGGTCAAGAGACCCAGTACTTC. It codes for CASSYYGQETQYF.

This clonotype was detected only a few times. The CDR3 bases are TGTGCCAGCAGTTTTCTAACAGGGGTTCAGGATGGCTACACCTTC. Translating gives CASSFLTGVQDGYTF. The chain recombines TRBV12-3 or TRBV12-4 with TRBJ1-2, with 7 bases identical to TRBD1. V trimming: 3 bases; J trimming: 6 bases; junction bases outside the gene matches: 10. The CDR3 consists of 15 residues.

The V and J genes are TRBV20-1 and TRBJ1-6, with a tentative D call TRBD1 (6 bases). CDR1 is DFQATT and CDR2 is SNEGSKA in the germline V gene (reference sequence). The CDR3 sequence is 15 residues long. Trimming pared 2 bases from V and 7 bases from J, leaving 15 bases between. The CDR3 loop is CSARRGGGQNSPLHF. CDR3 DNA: TGCAGTGCTAGAAGAGGGGGGGGGCAGAATTCACCCCTCCACTTT.

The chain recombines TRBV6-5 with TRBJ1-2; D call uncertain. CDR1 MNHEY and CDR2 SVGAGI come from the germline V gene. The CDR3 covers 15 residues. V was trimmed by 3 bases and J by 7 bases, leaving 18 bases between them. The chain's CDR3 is CASSYIQGSPSGYTF. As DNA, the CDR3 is TGTGCCAGCAGTTATATTCAAGGGTCCCCTAGTGGCTACACCTTC.

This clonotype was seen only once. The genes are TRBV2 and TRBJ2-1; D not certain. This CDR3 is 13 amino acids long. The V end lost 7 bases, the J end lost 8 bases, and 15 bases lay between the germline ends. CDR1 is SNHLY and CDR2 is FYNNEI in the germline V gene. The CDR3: CASNDEKDDEQFF. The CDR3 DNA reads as TGTGCCAGCAATGATGAGAAAGACGATGAGCAGTTCTTC.

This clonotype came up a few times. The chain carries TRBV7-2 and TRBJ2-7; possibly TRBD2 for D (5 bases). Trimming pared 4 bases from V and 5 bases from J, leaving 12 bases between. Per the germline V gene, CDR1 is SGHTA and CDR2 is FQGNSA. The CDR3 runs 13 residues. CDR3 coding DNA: TGTGCCAGCAGCTCGCCTGACTATCACGAGCAGTACTTC. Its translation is CASSSPDYHEQYF.

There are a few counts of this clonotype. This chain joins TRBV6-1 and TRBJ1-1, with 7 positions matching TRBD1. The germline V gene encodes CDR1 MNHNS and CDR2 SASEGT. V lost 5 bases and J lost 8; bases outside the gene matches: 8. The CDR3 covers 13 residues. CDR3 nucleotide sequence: TGTGCCAGCAGTCGACAGGGTTCTGCGGAAGCTTTCTTT. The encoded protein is CASSRQGSAEAFF.

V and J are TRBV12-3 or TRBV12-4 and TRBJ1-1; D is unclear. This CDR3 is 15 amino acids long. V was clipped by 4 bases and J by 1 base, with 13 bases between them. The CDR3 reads CASSSPGHGNTEAFF. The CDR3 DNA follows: TGTGCCAGCAGTTCACCAGGTCACGGGAACACTGAAGCTTTCTTT.

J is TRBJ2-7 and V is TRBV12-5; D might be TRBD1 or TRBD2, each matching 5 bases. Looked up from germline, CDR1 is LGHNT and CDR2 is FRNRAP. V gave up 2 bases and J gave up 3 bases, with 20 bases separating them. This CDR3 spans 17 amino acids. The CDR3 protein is CASGLFPVGTDVYEQYF. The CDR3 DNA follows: TGTGCTAGTGGTTTGTTCCCGGTGGGGACGGACGTCTACGAGCAGTACTTC.

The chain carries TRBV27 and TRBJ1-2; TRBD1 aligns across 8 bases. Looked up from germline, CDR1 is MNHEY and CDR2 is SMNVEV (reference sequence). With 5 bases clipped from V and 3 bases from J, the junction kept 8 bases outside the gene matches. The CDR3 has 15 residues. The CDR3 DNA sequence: TGTGCCAGCAGTGTTTACAGGGGGGCAGACTATGGCTACACCTTC. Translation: CASSVYRGADYGYTF.

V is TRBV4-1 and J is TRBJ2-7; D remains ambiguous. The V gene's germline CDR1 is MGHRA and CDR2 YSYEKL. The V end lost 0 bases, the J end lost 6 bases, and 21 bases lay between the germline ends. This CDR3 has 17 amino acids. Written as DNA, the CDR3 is TGCGCCAGCAGCCAAGATCCCCCATCGGGCGCCCTTCGCGAGCAGTACTTC. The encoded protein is CASSQDPPSGALREQYF.

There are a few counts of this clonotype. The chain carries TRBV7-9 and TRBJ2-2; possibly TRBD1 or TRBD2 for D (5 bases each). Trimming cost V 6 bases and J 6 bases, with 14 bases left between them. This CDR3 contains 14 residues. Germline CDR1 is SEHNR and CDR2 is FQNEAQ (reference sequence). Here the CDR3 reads CASSQVEGPGELFF. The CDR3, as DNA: TGTGCCAGCAGTCAGGTCGAGGGACCCGGGGAGCTGTTTTTT.